This entry features one T cell receptor (beta chain) sequence. These data come from a study of blood T cell repertoires in COVID-19. Study at large: Acute and convalescent COVID-19 specimens originated in the United States, Italy and Spain. Nucleic acid was either cDNA or gDNA, and it came from T cells, B-cell-depleted T cells, or PBMCs.

Only in-frame clones appear in the TCRdb table, and some are missing; sequencing was by immunoSEQ multiplex PCR. The table has roughly 250,000 clones, around 90% seen once. J was trimmed by 1 base and V by 2 bases; bases with no gene match: 7. Germline V gene lookup returns CDR1 MGHRA and CDR2 YSYEKL. This CDR3 is 17 amino acids long. Sequencing was done on a sample of peripheral blood. V is TRBV4-1 and J is TRBJ1-5; 8 bases line up with TRBD1. This receptor was obtained from a woman aged 35 to 49 with acute or convalescent COVID-19. The CDR3: CASSQPRQGPSNQPQHF. The CDR3 DNA sequence: TGCGCCAGCAGCCAACCTCGACAGGGGCCAAGCAATCAGCCCCAGCATTTT.